These 14 T cell receptor beta chains were sequenced from one sample in a study of CD8+ T cells in alopecia areata. Markers including CD4, CD8alpha, NKG2D and NKG2ACE guided sorting of pooled cutaneous lymph node cells. Sequencing used cDNA as its template, made by extracting RNA and reverse transcribing it. The table came from immunoSEQ multiplex PCR; TCRdb's copy has only in-frame clones and leaves some out. The specimen has around 290,000 clones, none found just once. What was sequenced was CD4+ T cells sorted from a lymph node. Source of these receptors: a C3H/HeJ mouse with alopecia areata. This strain has MHC haplotype H2-k.

This clone has just a few counts. Mouse gene names apply. The sequence runs out 4 residues before the end of the CDR3; the remainder is reconstructed from the germline J gene. This chain joins TRBV5 and TRBJ2-1; D gene unclear. CDR1 LGHNA and CDR2 YNLKQL come from the germline V gene (reference sequence). Trimming stripped 0 bases from V and 0 bases from J, with 9 bases between. This CDR3 has 16 residues. The CDR3 protein is CASSQDSRINYAEQFF. Partial CDR3 DNA: TGTGCCAGCAGCCAAGATTCCAGAATTAACTATGCT.

Notes on this clone: Gene and germline names: mouse. The read gets to within 4 residues of the CDR3 end, and the germline J gene fills in the rest. This sample includes further DNA sequences coding for the same CDR3. This chain connects TRBV19 to TRBJ2-7, with 10 bases that match TRBD2. Germline CDR1 and CDR2: FNHDT and SITEND (reference sequence). V lost 5 bases to trimming and J lost 0 bases; unmatched junction nucleotides: 5. The CDR3 consists of 15 residues. The sequenced part of the CDR3 DNA is TGTGCCAGCAGGTTGACTGGGGGGAGCTCCTAT. Residues: CASRLTGGSSY. The complete CDR3 reads CASRLTGGSSYEQYF.

This clone was counted a few times. Gene labels here are mouse ones. The CDR3 end lies 4 residues beyond the end of the read and is filled in from the germline J gene. The chain has TRBV19 and TRBJ2-1; D is perhaps TRBD2 (6 bases). The CDR3 has 14 residues. Germline-derived CDR1 and CDR2 are FNHDT and SITEND (reference sequence). Trimming cost V 5 bases and J 0 bases, with 9 bases left between them. The CDR3 reads CASSQLGNYAEQFF. Incomplete CDR3 DNA: TGTGCCAGCAGCCAACTGGGTAACTATGCT.

For this clone: The gene names given are mouse names. The CDR3 goes on 4 residues after the read ends, and that part is filled in from the germline J gene. Distinct nucleotide sequences in the sample also encode this CDR3. The chain links TRBV13-1 to TRBJ2-3; TRBD2 aligns across 9 bases. Unmatched junction bases numbered 3, after V lost 3 bases and J lost 4 bases. The CDR3 contains 14 residues. Germline values: CDR1 NSHNY, CDR2 SYGAGN. The CDR3 reads CASSGWGGTETLYF. CDR3 bases read: TGTGCCAGCAGTGGCTGGGGGGGGACAGAA.

The sample holds a few counts of this clone. Gene names denote mouse genes. The read falls 4 residues short of the CDR3 end, and the missing part is taken from the germline J gene. The V gene is TRBV13-1, the J gene TRBJ2-2; D is perhaps TRBD1 (5 bases). The CDR3 runs 14 residues. The V end was cut by 5 bases, the J end by 0 bases, with 8 bases between. Germline assignment: CDR1 NSHNY and CDR2 SYGAGN. CDR3 amino acids: CASRGDPNTGQLYF. The CDR3 DNA, read in part, is TGTGCCAGCAGAGGGGATCCAAACACCGGG.

Remarks on this clone: Germline and genes here are mouse. Sequencing ends 4 residues short of the CDR3 end; the germline J gene provides the rest. The V gene is TRBV13-3, the J gene TRBJ2-7; weak D call: TRBD1 (5 bases). Germline CDR1 reads NNHDY; CDR2 reads SYVADS. The CDR3 is made up of 12 amino acids. The part of the CDR3 DNA that was read is TGTGCCAGCAGTGTCAGGGTTTAT. Encoded protein: CASSVRVY. The whole CDR3 protein reads CASSVRVYEQYF.

This clone was counted a few times. Gene names are the mouse ones. The CDR3 bases that were read are TGCACCTGCAGTGTCTGGGGGGATGCAGAA. Translated, it gives CTCSVWGDAE. The whole CDR3 sequence is CTCSVWGDAETLYF. V and J are TRBV1 and TRBJ2-3, with TRBD2 identical over 8 bases. The sequence runs out 4 residues before the end of the CDR3; the remainder is reconstructed from the germline J gene. The CDR3 consists of 14 residues. Per germline, CDR1 NSQYPW and CDR2 LRSPGD (reference sequence). V trimming: 4 bases; J trimming: 2 bases; junction bases outside the gene matches: 2. Drawing the rest from reference TRBV1 and TRBJ2-3, the complete variable domain is VTLLEQNPRWRLVPRGQAVNLRCILKNSQYPWMSWYQQDLQKQLQWLFTLRSPGDKEVKSLPGADYLATRVTDTELRLQVANMSQGRTLYCTCSVWGDAETLYFGSGTRLTVL.

This clone was counted between two and nine times. Genes here carry mouse names. The read is 4 residues too short to cover the CDR3 end, so that end is filled in from the germline J gene. The chain is built from TRBV31 and TRBJ1-2; weak D call: TRBD1 (6 bases). V shed 2 bases and J shed 3 bases, with 10 bases lying between them. The length of the CDR3 is 13 residues. Germline lookup yields CDR1 GKSSPN and CDR2 SITVG. The CDR3 DNA, read in part, is TGTGCCTGGAGTACCAGGGGAGACTCC. Translating it yields CAWSTRGDS. The whole CDR3 sequence reads CAWSTRGDSDYTF.

About this clone: These gene names are mouse names. With the read ending 4 residues before the CDR3 end, the germline J gene is used to fill in that end. The gene calls are TRBV13-1 and TRBJ2-3, with D perhaps TRBD1 (5 bases). Trimming removed 4 bases from V and 0 bases from J, with 12 bases in between. Germline V gene data show CDR1 as NSHNY and CDR2 as SYGAGN. The CDR3 runs to 15 residues. The CDR3 is CASSPDTSSAETLYF. Partial CDR3 DNA: TGTGCCAGCAGTCCGGACACCTCTAGTGCAGAA.

This clone was detected only a few times. Gene names and germline refer to mouse. The read stops 4 residues short of the end of the CDR3; the missing end is completed from the germline J gene. The chain joins TRBV5 to TRBJ2-2, with 10 positions matching TRBD1. Germline V gene data show CDR1 as LGHNA and CDR2 as YNLKQL (reference sequence). Unmatched junction bases numbered 7, after V lost 0 bases and J lost 6 bases. CDR3 length equals 17 residues. CDR3 DNA, as far as it was read: TGTGCCAGCAGCCAAGATATGGGGGACAGGGGACCCGGG. It yields the protein CASSQDMGDRGPG. The entire CDR3 reads CASSQDMGDRGPGQLYF.

Note on this clone: Gene names and germline refer to mouse. The CDR3 end lies 4 residues beyond the end of the read and is filled in from the germline J gene. The chain couples TRBV13-3 to TRBJ2-1; D gene uncertain. The V and J ends lost 2 bases and 0 bases respectively, with 6 bases between them. The length of the CDR3 is 14 residues. Germline V gives CDR1 NNHDY, CDR2 SYVADS. The sequenced CDR3 bases are TGTGCCAGCAGTGAACAAACTAACTATGCT. Its translation is CASSEQTNYA. The whole CDR3 is CASSEQTNYAEQFF.

Turning to this clone: A read error may explain this, as a much larger clone is one base away. Gene labels here are mouse ones. The read terminates 4 residues before the CDR3 end, so the remaining end is supplied by the germline J gene. The rearrangement links TRBV19 to TRBJ2-1; 7 positions match TRBD1. Per germline, CDR1 FNHDT and CDR2 SITEND (reference sequence). V was pared by 5 bases and J by 5 bases, with 1 base of the junction left unmatched. The CDR3 has 12 amino acids. CDR3 sequence reads: CASSDRDAEQFF. Incomplete CDR3 DNA: TGTGCCAGCAGCGACAGGGATGCT.

On this clone itself: Gene labels here are mouse ones. The sequenced fragment ends 4 residues before the CDR3 boundary, so the rest is inferred from the germline J gene. This rearrangement joins TRBV13-3 to TRBJ1-2; D remains ambiguous. The ends were cut back, 1 base at V and 4 bases at J, with 2 bases in the middle. The germline gives CDR1 NNHDY, CDR2 SYVADS. The CDR3 runs to 11 residues. The CDR3 protein is CASSDLSDYTF. The covered CDR3 bases are TGTGCCAGCAGTGATCTCTCC.

Note on this clone: This could be a read error, since a much larger clone is one nucleotide away. These gene names are mouse names. The CDR3 end falls 4 residues outside the read, so it is completed with the germline J gene. J is TRBJ1-2 and V is TRBV31; TRBD1 might be the D (6 bases). Germline loops: CDR1 GKSSPN, CDR2 SITVG. V was shortened by 3 bases and J by 0 bases, with 8 bases between the two germline ends. The CDR3 has 13 residues. The CDR3 reads CAWRRTANSDYTF. The CDR3 DNA, read in part, is TGTGCCTGGAGGCGGACAGCAAACTCC.